The rows below give T cell receptor beta chains drawn from one sample of a study of T cell changes during pregnancy in multiple sclerosis. TCRdb keeps only in-frame clones here, not all; method: immunoSEQ multiplex PCR. The table lists tens of thousands of clones, 88% of them singletons. The specimen comprised CD4+ T cells from peripheral blood mononuclear cells, sampled in the second trimester of pregnancy. The receptors derive from a female donor with multiple sclerosis, enrolled in a pregnancy study. Each CDR3 is given with its conserved first and last residue. The D gene is left open where the match is weak. Rows give clone size only sometimes, using once, few, many, or a class for an expanded clone.

J gene: TRBJ2-5; V gene: TRBV13; clone size: -; D gene: -; CDR3 protein: CASSPGDSETQYF; CDR3 DNA: TGTGCCAGCAGCCCGGGGGACTCAGAGACCCAGTACTTC
J gene: TRBJ2-5; V gene: TRBV6-5; clone size: -; D gene: TRBD1; CDR3 protein: CASSGTGGVKQYF; CDR3 DNA: TGTGCCAGCAGTGGGACAGGGGGCGTAAAGCAGTACTTC
J gene: TRBJ1-2; V gene: TRBV28; clone size: -; D gene: -; CDR3 protein: CASTGGIMWYGYTF; CDR3 DNA: TGTGCCAGCACCGGGGGTATCATGTGGTATGGCTACACCTTC
J gene: TRBJ1-1; V gene: TRBV6-6; clone size: -; D gene: TRBD1; CDR3 protein: CASLIGTANTEAFF; CDR3 DNA: TGTGCCAGCCTAATAGGGACAGCGAACACTGAAGCTTTCTTT
J gene: TRBJ1-6; V gene: TRBV4-3; clone size: once; D gene: -; CDR3 protein: CASSRGRTALNSPLHF; CDR3 DNA: TGCGCCAGCAGCCGCGGTCGGACAGCACTAAATTCACCCCTCCACTTT
J gene: TRBJ1-2; V gene: TRBV30; clone size: -; D gene: -; CDR3 protein: CAWSPGGYTF; CDR3 DNA: TGTGCCTGGAGTCCAGGGGGCTACACCTTC
J gene: TRBJ2-3; V gene: TRBV29-1; clone size: few; D gene: -; CDR3 protein: CSVEDPRLGTDTQYF; CDR3 DNA: TGCAGCGTTGAAGATCCCAGGTTGGGCACAGATACGCAGTATTTT
J gene: TRBJ1-5; V gene: TRBV19; clone size: -; D gene: -; CDR3 protein: CASKSAGAMGQPQHF; CDR3 DNA: TGTGCCAGTAAATCTGCAGGGGCGATGGGACAGCCCCAGCATTTT
J gene: TRBJ1-1; V gene: TRBV4-2; clone size: -; D gene: -; CDR3 protein: CASSQDDGLGTEAFF; CDR3 DNA: TGTGCCAGCAGCCAAGATGATGGGCTGGGCACTGAAGCTTTCTTT
J gene: TRBJ2-5; V gene: TRBV7-9; clone size: -; D gene: TRBD2; CDR3 protein: CASSLGLAGGTTTRETQYF; CDR3 DNA: TGTGCCAGCAGCTTAGGACTAGCGGGAGGTACGACGACTCGAGAGACCCAGTACTTC
J gene: TRBJ2-3; V gene: TRBV5-1; clone size: -; D gene: -; CDR3 protein: CASSLDSTSTDTQYF; CDR3 DNA: TGCGCCAGCAGCTTGGACTCAACTAGCACAGATACGCAGTATTTT
J gene: TRBJ2-3; V gene: TRBV7-9; clone size: -; D gene: TRBD2; CDR3 protein: CASSMTAGGSTDTQYF; CDR3 DNA: TGTGCCAGCAGCATGACAGCGGGAGGGAGCACAGATACGCAGTATTTT
J gene: TRBJ1-5; V gene: TRBV5-5; clone size: once; D gene: TRBD1; CDR3 protein: CASSPGTGGAGQPQHF; CDR3 DNA: TGTGCCAGCAGTCCTGGGACAGGGGGCGCCGGTCAGCCCCAGCATTTT
J gene: TRBJ2-1; V gene: TRBV28; clone size: -; D gene: TRBD2; CDR3 protein: CASRLLAGVGYNEQFF; CDR3 DNA: TGTGCCAGCAGACTACTAGCGGGAGTCGGCTACAATGAGCAGTTCTTC
J gene: TRBJ2-7; V gene: TRBV7-8; clone size: -; D gene: TRBD2; CDR3 protein: CASRSGTSMYEQYF; CDR3 DNA: TGTGCCAGCAGATCCGGGACTAGTATGTACGAGCAGTACTTC
J gene: TRBJ2-3; V gene: TRBV28; clone size: -; D gene: -; CDR3 protein: CASSLLRDRATQYF; CDR3 DNA: TGTGCCAGCAGTTTACTCCGAGATCGAGCTACGCAGTATTTT
J gene: TRBJ2-7; V gene: TRBV6-1; clone size: -; D gene: TRBD2; CDR3 protein: CASSEIAGGYEQYF; CDR3 DNA: TGTGCCAGCAGTGAAATAGCGGGGGGCTACGAGCAGTACTTC
J gene: TRBJ1-3; V gene: TRBV5-5; clone size: -; D gene: -; CDR3 protein: CASSFAAGISGNTIYF; CDR3 DNA: TGTGCCAGCAGCTTCGCTGCAGGGATCTCTGGAAACACCATATATTTT
J gene: TRBJ2-2; V gene: TRBV5-5; clone size: -; D gene: -; CDR3 protein: CASSLGGTGELFF; CDR3 DNA: TGTGCCAGCTCCCTAGGAGGCACCGGGGAGCTGTTTTTT
J gene: TRBJ2-7; V gene: TRBV14; clone size: -; D gene: TRBD2; CDR3 protein: CASRPSGNSYEQYF; CDR3 DNA: TGTGCCAGCCGACCTAGCGGTAATTCCTACGAGCAGTACTTC
J gene: TRBJ1-2; V gene: TRBV29-1; clone size: -; D gene: TRBD1; CDR3 protein: CSVPKQGAFNGYTF; CDR3 DNA: TGCAGCGTTCCGAAACAGGGGGCGTTCAATGGCTACACCTTC
J gene: TRBJ2-5; V gene: TRBV5-5; clone size: -; D gene: -; CDR3 protein: CASSGLGRYQETQYF; CDR3 DNA: TGTGCCAGCAGCGGTCTTGGGAGATACCAAGAGACCCAGTACTTC
J gene: TRBJ1-1; V gene: TRBV4-3; clone size: -; D gene: -; CDR3 protein: CASSQEPRNTEAFF; CDR3 DNA: TGCGCCAGCAGCCAAGAACCGAGGAACACTGAAGCTTTCTTT
J gene: TRBJ1-1; V gene: TRBV27; clone size: -; D gene: -; CDR3 protein: CASSFDAGAGTEAFF; CDR3 DNA: TGTGCCAGCAGTTTTGATGCGGGGGCCGGTACTGAAGCTTTCTTT
J gene: TRBJ1-1; V gene: TRBV19; clone size: -; D gene: TRBD1; CDR3 protein: CASSIVGQGIAEAFF; CDR3 DNA: TGTGCCAGTAGTATAGTAGGACAGGGTATTGCTGAAGCTTTCTTT
J gene: TRBJ2-7; V gene: TRBV28; clone size: -; D gene: TRBD2; CDR3 protein: CASSFLLAGGYEQYF; CDR3 DNA: TGTGCCAGCAGTTTCCTACTAGCGGGAGGGTACGAGCAGTACTTC
J gene: TRBJ2-7; V gene: TRBV5-4; clone size: -; D gene: -; CDR3 protein: CATSRGFEQYF; CDR3 DNA: TGTGCCACCTCCCGGGGGTTCGAGCAGTACTTC
J gene: TRBJ2-1; V gene: TRBV27; clone size: -; D gene: TRBD2; CDR3 protein: CASWSSGTYNEQFF; CDR3 DNA: TGTGCCAGCTGGTCTAGCGGGACCTACAATGAGCAGTTCTTC